A single sample is the source of the 10 T cell receptor beta chains below, sequenced in a study of shared clonotypes between healthy human individuals. TCRdb keeps only in-frame clones here, not all; method: immunoSEQ multiplex PCR. The sample contains some 530,000 clones, 81% of which appear only once. Material for sequencing was PBMCs. All receptors come from a woman between 35 and 50 years old in good health. Some clones in this sample may be carry-over from other donors' samples.

The rearrangement uses TRBV6-1 and TRBJ2-2; the D gene is possibly TRBD1 (6 bases). Trimming left V 4 bases short and J 6 bases short, with 15 bases between. Germline V CDR1 and CDR2: MNHNS, SASEGT. The CDR3 spans 15 residues. The DNA for the CDR3 is TGTGCCAGCAGTGCCGTCGCAGGGGTTCCCGGGGAGCTGTTTTTT. This translates into CASSAVAGVPGELFF.

There are a few counts of this clone. This likely stems from a read error, as it lies one base from a far larger clone. The same CDR3 arises from other DNA sequences in this sample as well. The chain combines TRBV29-1 with TRBJ1-1; tentatively, D is TRBD1 (6 bases). Germline V gene data show CDR1 as SQVTM and CDR2 as ANQGSEA. Between the trimmed V and J ends, which lost 1 base and 5 bases, there was a span of 8 bases. The CDR3 length is 12 residues. CDR3 protein: CSVEVRGTEAFF. In DNA, the CDR3 is TGCAGCGTTGAAGTTAGGGGGACTGAAGCTTTCTTT. Combining the CDR3 with reference TRBV29-1 and TRBJ1-1 gives the whole variable domain SAVISQKPSRDICQRGTSLTIQCQVDSQVTMMFWYRQQPGQSLTLIATANQGSEATYESGFVIDKFPISRPNLTFSTLTVSNMSPEDSSIYLCSVEVRGTEAFFGQGTRLTVV.

The chain recombines TRBV9 with TRBJ2-2, with 8 bases that match TRBD2. The CDR3 extends over 15 amino acids. Losses at the gene ends were 1 base for V and 5 bases for J; bases not matched to a gene: 4. Per germline, CDR1 SGDLS and CDR2 YYNGEE. This chain's CDR3 is CASSVPAGGTGELFF. CDR3 sequence (DNA): TGTGCCAGCAGCGTACCGGCGGGAGGAACCGGGGAGCTGTTTTTT. Supplemented by reference TRBV9 and TRBJ2-2, the full variable domain reads DSGVTQTPKHLITATGQRVTLRCSPRSGDLSVYWYQQSLDQGLQFLIQYYNGEERAKGNILERFSAQQFPDLHSELNLSSLELGDSALYFCASSVPAGGTGELFFGEGSRLTVL.

This rearrangement joins TRBV5-1 to TRBJ2-5; 9 positions agree with TRBD1. CDR3 size: 13 residues. CDR1 and CDR2 from the germline V gene are SGHRS and YFSETQ. V shed 4 bases and J 12 bases; nucleotides not matched to a gene: 10. The CDR3 DNA reads as TGCGCCAGCAGCCCTATTGGACAGGGGTACGAGTACTTC. Encoded protein: CASSPIGQGYEYF.

Concerning this clone: It is likely a read error: a sequence one base away is far more abundant. The sample has other DNA sequences that encode this CDR3 too. The rearrangement uses TRBV5-1 and TRBJ2-2, with D hard to call. This CDR3 contains 13 residues. Germline V gene sequence: CDR1 SGHRS, CDR2 YFSETQ. This CDR3 is CASSRLNTGELFF. CDR3 coding DNA: TGCGCTAGCAGCAGGTTGAACACCGGGGAGCTGTTTTTT.

The chain joins TRBV5-4 to TRBJ2-7; D uncertain. The V gene's germline CDR1 is SGHNT and CDR2 YYREEE (reference sequence). Trimming removed 3 bases at V and 6 bases at J, with 10 bases between. There are 12 residues in the CDR3. The CDR3 sequence: CASSSRAGEQYF. The CDR3 DNA reads as TGTGCCAGCAGCTCCCGGGCAGGCGAGCAGTACTTC.

The chain carries TRBV19 and TRBJ2-1; D gene unclear. V was pared by 2 bases and J by 3 bases, with 11 bases between. Germline lookup yields CDR1 LNHDA and CDR2 SQIVND (reference sequence). The CDR3 loop spans 15 amino acids. The CDR3 DNA follows: TGTGCCAGTAGTATATCTTCCGGAGACTACAATGAGCAGTTCTTC. Its translation is CASSISSGDYNEQFF.

This clone occurred a few times. CDR3 in DNA: TGTGCCAGCACCTACAGCGCTGGGGGAAACACAGATACGCAGTATTTT. Its translation is CASTYSAGGNTDTQYF. The chain uses TRBV28 and TRBJ2-3; D might be TRBD1 or TRBD2, each matching 5 bases. The CDR3 is 16 amino acids. The V and J ends lost 7 bases and 2 bases respectively, with 19 bases between them. The germline V gene encodes CDR1 MDHEN and CDR2 SYDVKM.

V and J are TRBV6-5 and TRBJ1-1; D is uncertain. This CDR3 is 13 amino acids long. V shed 6 bases and J shed 8 bases, with 16 bases lying between them. Per the germline V gene, CDR1 is MNHEY and CDR2 is SVGAGI. CDR3: CASRPEGFLEAFF. The CDR3 DNA reads TGTGCCAGCAGACCAGAGGGTTTTTTGGAAGCTTTCTTT.

The rearrangement joins TRBV19 to TRBJ2-2, with a possible D match to TRBD1 (6 bases). This CDR3 is built from 14 residues. Trimming took 5 bases from V and 4 from J, leaving 11 bases between them. CDR1 and CDR2 (germline): LNHDA, SQIVND (reference sequence). CDR3 protein: CASSAGTSTGELFF. For the CDR3, the DNA is TGTGCCAGTAGTGCCGGGACATCCACCGGGGAGCTGTTTTTT.